The clone carrying this T cell receptor (beta chain) has only one observation. Antigen: not known. Profiling relied on immunoSEQ multiplex PCR, and the TCRdb table lists in-frame clones only, not all of them. Of 6,700 or so clones listed, about 78% are singletons. The germline V gene has CDR1 LGHNA and CDR2 YSLEER. The length of the CDR3 is 13 residues. Between the trimmed V and J ends, which lost 3 bases and 8 bases, there was a span of 8 bases. The sample is drawn from a study of PD-1 blockade in classical Hodgkin lymphoma. Study background: The study gave patients nivolumab 3 mg/kg intravenously every 2 weeks. Study-level results: Patients who initiated nivolumab within 1 year of ASCT were excluded. At C4D1, TCR diversity had climbed significantly for CD4+ cells, though not for CD8+ cells.

Patients all relapsed after autologous stem cell transplantation, and there was variation in brentuximab vedotin exposure. Starting with thawed PBMCs, CD4+ T cells were purified by magnetic negative selection. The chain uses TRBV4-3 and TRBJ1-6; D uncertain. The TCR comes from a human donor with classical Hodgkin lymphoma. Sequences were derived from CD4+ T cells from blood, sampled at baseline. The chain's CDR3 is CASSQGMDSPLHF. The CDR3, as DNA: TGCGCCAGCAGCCAGGGTATGGATTCACCCCTCCACTTT.